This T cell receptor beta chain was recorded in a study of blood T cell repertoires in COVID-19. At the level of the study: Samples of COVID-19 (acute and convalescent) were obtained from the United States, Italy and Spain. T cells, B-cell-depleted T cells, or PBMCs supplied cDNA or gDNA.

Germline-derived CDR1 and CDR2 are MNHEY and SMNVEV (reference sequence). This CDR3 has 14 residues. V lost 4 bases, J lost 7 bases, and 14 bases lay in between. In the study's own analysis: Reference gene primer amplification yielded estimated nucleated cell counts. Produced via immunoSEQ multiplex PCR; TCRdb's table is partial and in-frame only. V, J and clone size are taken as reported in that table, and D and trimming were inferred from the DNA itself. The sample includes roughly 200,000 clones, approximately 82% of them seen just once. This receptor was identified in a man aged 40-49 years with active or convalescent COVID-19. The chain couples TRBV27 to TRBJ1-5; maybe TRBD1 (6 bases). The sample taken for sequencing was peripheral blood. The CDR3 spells CASSSDGQIQPQHF. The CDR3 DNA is TGTGCCAGCAGTTCCGATGGACAGATCCAGCCCCAGCATTTT.